This section outlines one TCR beta chain sequence together with its context. Its antigen is still unknown. The sample belongs to a study of beta chain features in type 1 diabetes. Background on the study: The patient and healthy donor groups were comparable for age, gender and cell yields. All samples together contributed 100 million to 120 million sorted cells for examination. Whole-study results and caveats: Within each of all four CD4+ subsets, Type 1 diabetes patients had TCRB CDR3s that were moderately but significantly shorter. Whether HLA type influences TCRB rearrangement remained unresolved here.

The CDR3 runs 13 residues. V was clipped by 6 bases and J by 2 bases, with 10 bases between them. CDR1 and CDR2 (germline): LGHNA, YSLEER. Isolation of CD4+ naive, central memory, regulatory and stem cell-like memory cells was achieved by sorting via CD45RO/CCR7/CD25/CD127/CD95/CD27. Sequenced material consisted of expressed TCRB transcripts (all of the isolated RNA was reverse transcribed). The data were produced by immunoSEQ multiplex PCR, yet TCRdb's version contains in-frame clones alone and is incomplete. The sample carries around 600,000 clones, 12% recorded once. Sequenced: naive CD4+ T cells from blood. The clonotype originates from a man aged 30-40 years with type 1 diabetes. V and J are TRBV4-3 and TRBJ1-1; no definite D call. The CDR3 DNA reads TGCGCCAGCAGTGGGGTAGCAAACACTGAAGCTTTCTTT. Amino acid sequence: CASSGVANTEAFF.